One and the same sample provided the 3 T cell receptor beta chains below, sequenced in a study of T cell responses to AZD1222 COVID-19 vaccine. Profiled with immunoSEQ multiplex PCR; TCRdb holds only in-frame clones, not every one. The sample holds around 130,000 clones, roughly 89% seen once. Sequenced material: peripheral blood, taken on day 0 of AZD1222 vaccination. Every receptor here comes from an adult in good health.

The V call is TRBV6-4, the J call TRBJ1-1, with 7 bases that match TRBD1. Germline V gene lookup returns CDR1 MRHNA and CDR2 SNTAGT. The CDR3 has 14 amino acids. V dropped 7 bases and J dropped 2; count of bases not matched to a gene: 7. The DNA of the CDR3 is TGTGCCAGCAAAGCCGGGACAGCTAACACTGAAGCTTTCTTT. This sequence encodes CASKAGTANTEAFF.

The chain uses TRBV27 and TRBJ1-2; TRBD1 agrees at 8 bases. After removal of 5 bases from V and 9 bases from J, the junction contained 11 bases not matched to a gene. The CDR3 runs 14 residues. The germline gives CDR1 MNHEY, CDR2 SMNVEV (reference sequence). The CDR3 sequence is CASSAQGALKSYTF. The CDR3 DNA sequence: TGTGCCAGCAGTGCCCAGGGGGCTTTAAAGAGCTACACCTTC.

The V and J genes are TRBV28 and TRBJ1-3; TRBD1 aligns across 11 bases. CDR1 and CDR2 from the germline V gene are MDHEN and SYDVKM. With V trimmed by 5 bases and J by 0 bases, 9 bases remained unmatched. This CDR3 contains 18 residues. The CDR3 loop reads CASSRDRGGLGSGNTIYF. CDR3 DNA: TGTGCCAGCAGTCGGGACAGGGGGGGTTTAGGCTCTGGAAACACCATATATTTT.